Below are 2 T cell receptor beta chains sequenced from a single sample in a study of identical twins. MiXCR, applied by TCRdb to the 5' RACE reads, yields one record per CDR3 protein. The sample yields hundreds of thousands of distinct CDR3 sequences, around 8.8% seen once. The same sample was also used in a study of yellow fever vaccine responses in identical twins.

What was sequenced was memory (CD45RO+) T cells sorted from blood. The receptors shown here come from a woman in her late teens or twenties in good health.

This clonotype was counted many times. This rearrangement joins TRBV12-3 or TRBV12-4 to TRBJ1-1; no clear D gene. This CDR3 region has 13 residues. V was cut by 7 bases and J by 1 base, with 10 bases left in between. The CDR3 nucleotides read TGTGCCAGCACTAAGTTAAAGAACACTGAAGCTTTCTTT. Translating gives CASTKLKNTEAFF.

This clonotype was observed many times. The chain recombines TRBV9 with TRBJ2-1; 7 nucleotides match TRBD2. The germline gives CDR1 SGDLS, CDR2 YYNGEE. Trimming took 3 bases from V and 0 from J; bases not matched to a gene: 9. The CDR3 is 17 residues long. CDR3 sequence reads: CASSALIAGSSYNEQFF. CDR3 DNA sequence: TGTGCCAGCAGCGCACTTATAGCGGGTAGCTCCTACAATGAGCAGTTCTTC.